Listed here is a single T cell receptor beta chain. This specimen comes from a study of T-cell reconstitution after alpha-beta-depleted transplantation in children. The library targeted TCRbeta and was prepared with unique molecular identifiers. TCRdb ran MiXCR on the PCR reads and lists one entry per CDR3 protein. The table has about 500,000 distinct CDR3 sequences, over 25% seen once. The receptor was isolated from a human donor who donated a stem cell graft to a child with aplastic anemia. This specimen consisted of PBMCs from the stem cell graft donor, obtained from the stem cell graft.

The CDR3 here is CASSYSAGSNYGYTF. The CDR3 region has the DNA TGTGCCAGCAGTTACTCGGCGGGATCCAACTATGGCTACACCTTC. The chain employs TRBV6-2 or TRBV6-3 and TRBJ1-2; D not certain. Germline CDR1 is MNHEY and CDR2 is SVGEGT. The V end was cut by 0 bases, the J end by 2 bases, with 10 bases between. The CDR3 sequence is 15 residues long.